The rows below give T cell receptor beta chains drawn from one sample of a study of shared clonotypes between healthy human individuals. TCRdb's table, derived via immunoSEQ multiplex PCR, lists solely in-frame clones and lacks some. This sample has roughly 2.2 million clones, with roughly 93% found just once. The sample consisted of naive CD4+ T cells from PBMCs. These receptors were taken from a man aged 18 to 35 in good health. Some clones in this sample may be carry-over from other donors' samples. Both conserved end residues are part of each CDR3. Each record gives: clone size, D gene, V gene, J gene, CDR3 DNA, CDR3 protein. A D gene is named only where the DNA matches it firmly. Expanded clones are given a class, and other clones once, few, many or no size at all.

-	-	TRBV7-8	TRBJ2-1	TGTGCCAGCAGCTTAGCTGGGGCAGGGTCATCCTACAATGAGCAGTTCTTC	CASSLAGAGSSYNEQFF
-	-	TRBV28	TRBJ2-2	TGTGCCAGCAGCAGCCGACTACCCAACACCGGGGAGCTGTTTTTT	CASSSRLPNTGELFF
-	-	TRBV7-2	TRBJ2-7	TGTGCCAGCAGCCTAGACAGGTCCTACGAGCAGTACTTC	CASSLDRSYEQYF
-	TRBD1	TRBV9	TRBJ1-4	TGTGCCAGCAGCGTAGACAGGGGTGGCGAAAAACTGTTTTTT	CASSVDRGGEKLFF
few	-	TRBV25-1	TRBJ1-2	TGTGCCAGCAGTCCCCACTGGGGCATGGACTATGGCTACACCTTC	CASSPHWGMDYGYTF
-	-	TRBV7-2	TRBJ2-6	TGTGCCAGCAGCTCCACCCCGGTGGCCTGGGGGGCCAACGTCCTGACTTTC	CASSSTPVAWGANVLTF
-	-	TRBV28	TRBJ2-7	TGTGCCAGCAGTACCGGGAGTTTATACGAGCAGTACTTC	CASSTGSLYEQYF
-	TRBD2	TRBV29-1	TRBJ2-5	TGCAGCGTTACTCCGGGACTAGCGGGAAGAGAGACCCAGTACTTC	CSVTPGLAGRETQYF
-	TRBD1	TRBV19	TRBJ1-3	TGTGCCAGTAGTCTCCGGACAGGCTACTCTGGAAACACCATATATTTT	CASSLRTGYSGNTIYF
-	TRBD2	TRBV2	TRBJ2-7	TGTGCCAGCAGTGAAGCGGGGGCGCCCGGGGGGGAGTACTTC	CASSEAGAPGGEYF
-	-	TRBV7-9	TRBJ2-3	TGTGCCAGCAGCCTCGGCAACGACATTGTGGGGTCTGGCACAGATACGCAGTATTTT	CASSLGNDIVGSGTDTQYF
-	TRBD1	TRBV29-1	TRBJ1-2	TGCAGCGTTGACCGACAGGGCGCTGACTATGGCTACACCTTC	CSVDRQGADYGYTF
once	-	TRBV9	TRBJ2-1	TGTGCCAGCAGCGTAGATGGCGCCCTATACAATGAGCAGTTCTTC	CASSVDGALYNEQFF
once	TRBD2	TRBV4-1	TRBJ2-5	TGCGCCAGCAGCCAAGATGGGGCCACTAGCGGGAGGCAAGAGACCCAGTACTTC	CASSQDGATSGRQETQYF
-	-	TRBV7-9	TRBJ1-2	TGTGCCAGCAGCTTCCTAAGCCGCGAAGGCTACACCTTC	CASSFLSREGYTF
-	-	TRBV7-8	TRBJ2-3	TGTGCCAGCAGCATTAAGGGGCGCACAGATACGCAGTATTTT	CASSIKGRTDTQYF
-	TRBD2	TRBV18	TRBJ2-2	TGTGCCAGCTCACCACCGGGTAGCGGGAGAGACACCGGGGAGCTGTTTTTT	CASSPPGSGRDTGELFF
-	TRBD2	TRBV19	TRBJ2-7	TGTGCCAGTAGTGCAGAGAGCGGGAGGGCCCGCTACGAGCAGTACTTC	CASSAESGRARYEQYF
-	TRBD1	TRBV6-1	TRBJ1-4	TGTGCCAGCAGCTCCCTTGACAGGGTAACCGAAAAACTGTTTTTT	CASSSLDRVTEKLFF
-	-	TRBV5-1	TRBJ2-5	TGCGCCAGCAGCTTGGCGACCGCCAGGGGCAGGGAAGAGACCCAGTACTTC	CASSLATARGREETQYF
-	-	TRBV29-1	TRBJ2-1	TGCAGCGTTGAACCGATTCTTTACAATGAGCAGTTCTTC	CSVEPILYNEQFF
-	-	TRBV7-9	TRBJ1-1	TGTGCCAGCAGCTTAACGAGTTCCCAAGCTTTCTTT	CASSLTSSQAFF
-	-	TRBV9	TRBJ1-4	TGTGCCAGCAGCCCCCGAGGGAGGGGCCCTAATGAAAAACTGTTTTTT	CASSPRGRGPNEKLFF
once	-	TRBV9	TRBJ2-7	TGTGCCAGCCTCATGGGAAACGAGCAGTACTTC	CASLMGNEQYF
-	-	TRBV30	TRBJ2-5	TGTGCCTGGAGTGTACTCTTGGCCTTCCAAGAGACCCAGTACTTC	CAWSVLLAFQETQYF
-	-	TRBV28	TRBJ2-5	TGTGCCAGCAGTTTGGGCGGCGGGGAGACCCAGTACTTC	CASSLGGGETQYF
-	TRBD2	TRBV19	TRBJ2-3	TGTGCCAGTAGTCAGCCGGGAGGGCCAGGAGATACGCAGTATTTT	CASSQPGGPGDTQYF
-	TRBD2	TRBV12-5	TRBJ2-7	TGTGCTAGTGGTTTGGGGCGGGGGAGCTCCTACGAGCAGTACTTC	CASGLGRGSSYEQYF
-	TRBD2	TRBV7-9	TRBJ2-1	TGTGCCAGCAGTAGCGGGAGGGACCTCTCCTACAATGAGCAGTTCTTC	CASSSGRDLSYNEQFF
once	TRBD1	TRBV27	TRBJ1-1	TGTGCCAGCAGGACAGGGGGGACGAACACTGAAGCTTTCTTT	CASRTGGTNTEAFF
-	-	TRBV5-4	TRBJ2-3	TGTGCCAGCAGCCTCCCGGGCAGGGCCACAGATACGCAGTATTTT	CASSLPGRATDTQYF
-	TRBD1	TRBV28	TRBJ2-7	TGTGCCAGCAGTGCTCTCGGGACAGAAATCTACGAGCAGTACTTC	CASSALGTEIYEQYF
-	-	TRBV6-1	TRBJ1-5	TGTGCCAGCAGCCCTAATTATAGCAATCAGCCCCAGCATTTT	CASSPNYSNQPQHF
-	TRBD2	TRBV28	TRBJ2-4	TGTGCCAGCAGCCAAGGAGGGGAGGGGAAAAACATTCAGTACTTC	CASSQGGEGKNIQYF
once	TRBD1	TRBV7-9	TRBJ2-1	TGTGCCAGCAGCTTAGGACGACAGGGTCATGAGCAGTTCTTC	CASSLGRQGHEQFF